One sample yielded the 8 T cell receptor beta chains listed below, sequenced in a study of shared clonotypes between healthy human individuals. Sequencing used immunoSEQ multiplex PCR; TCRdb keeps in-frame clones, though not all of them. The table has some 500,000 clones, approximately 95% seen once. The specimen sequenced was naive CD4+ T cells sorted from blood. Subset described: CD45RA+ positively selected. The source is a woman aged 30 to 39 in good health.

The rearrangement joins TRBV19 to TRBJ2-3, with D unclear. This CDR3 comprises 13 residues. Germline CDR1 is LNHDA and CDR2 is SQIVND (reference sequence). Trimming removed 4 bases at V and 2 bases at J, with 7 bases between. The CDR3, as DNA: TGTGCCAGTAGTAATACACACACAGATACGCAGTATTTT. Translating gives CASSNTHTDTQYF.

This chain connects TRBV5-4 to TRBJ2-1; the match to TRBD2 covers 13 bases. Germline CDR1 and CDR2: SGHNT and YYREEE (reference sequence). V lost 4 bases, J lost 6 bases, and 10 bases stayed unmatched. This CDR3 region has 17 residues. CDR3 DNA: TGTGCCAGCAGCCTAACCGGACTAGCGGGAGTGGGCAATGAGCAGTTCTTC. This sequence encodes CASSLTGLAGVGNEQFF.

The chain carries TRBV27 and TRBJ2-7; D may be TRBD1 (6 bases). Trimming pared 6 bases from V and 8 bases from J, leaving 23 bases between. CDR3 length equals 15 residues. CDR1 MNHEY and CDR2 SMNVEV come from the germline V gene (reference sequence). The CDR3 DNA follows: TGTGCCAGCAGGAGAATACAGGGAACCAAGGGTCAGCAGTACTTC. This codes for CASRRIQGTKGQQYF.

V and J are TRBV11-2 and TRBJ2-7, with D perhaps TRBD1 (6 bases). There are 14 residues in the CDR3. The germline gives CDR1 SGHAT, CDR2 FQNNGV. Trimming left V 2 bases short and J 5 bases short, with 13 bases between. In nucleotides, the CDR3 is TGTGCCAGCAGCTTACAGAGGGGGATTGACGAGCAGTACTTC. This translates into CASSLQRGIDEQYF. Full variable domain (outside the CDR3, taken from reference TRBV11-2 and TRBJ2-7): EAGVAQSPRYKIIEKRQSVAFWCNPISGHATLYWYQQILGQGPKLLIQFQNNGVVDDSQLPKDRFSAERLKGVDSTLKIQPAKLEDSAVYLCASSLQRGIDEQYFGPGTRLTVT.

This clone is a singleton in its sample. The chain combines TRBV5-5 with TRBJ2-1, with 8 positions matching TRBD2. Germline lookup yields CDR1 SGHKS and CDR2 YYEKEE (reference sequence). V lost 2 bases and J lost 7; bases outside the gene matches: 11. The CDR3 covers 16 residues. The CDR3 spells CASSFSHGRAGNEQFF. Here the CDR3 DNA reads TGTGCCAGCAGCTTTTCGCACGGGAGGGCCGGTAATGAGCAGTTCTTC.

This chain uses TRBV4-2 with TRBJ2-1; D ambiguous. Looked up from germline, CDR1 is LGHNA and CDR2 is YNFKEQ. The length of the CDR3 is 15 residues. Trimming took 0 bases from V and 0 from J, leaving 6 bases between them. The CDR3 DNA reads as TGTGCCAGCAGCCAAGACTCCCTCTCCTACAATGAGCAGTTCTTC. Residues: CASSQDSLSYNEQFF.

This chain joins TRBV27 and TRBJ2-3, with 7 positions matching TRBD1. V trimming: 2 bases; J trimming: 6 bases; junction bases outside the gene matches: 11. Germline loops: CDR1 MNHEY, CDR2 SMNVEV (reference sequence). The CDR3 runs 16 residues. The CDR3 spells CASSLLDRVGSDTQYF. The CDR3 bases are TGTGCCAGCAGTTTACTCGACAGGGTGGGATCCGATACGCAGTATTTT.

The rearrangement uses TRBV6-1 and TRBJ1-4; tentatively, D is TRBD1 (5 bases). Trimming took off 6 bases at V and 8 bases at J, with 16 bases between the two ends. There are 14 residues in the CDR3. Germline CDR1 is MNHNS and CDR2 is SASEGT. The CDR3 DNA reads TGTGCCAGCAGCCAGCGGGACTGGGTGGAAAAACTGTTTTTT. This gives the protein CASSQRDWVEKLFF.